The clone carrying this TCR beta chain has a handful of counts. The antigen is not known. Germline trimming cut 7 bases from V and 3 bases from J; bases unmatched to any gene: 4. This CDR3 is 14 amino acids long. The sample is drawn from a study of post-analysis software for immune sequencing data. The study, taken as a whole, reports: There were five or six TRBV segments more frequent in patients than controls, and TRBV5-6, TRBV5-1 and TRBV20-1 were among them.

Researchers reported that TCR beta cDNA libraries carried unique molecular identifiers. TCRdb re-called the PCR reads through MiXCR, storing one row per CDR3 protein. The sample consists of about 430,000 distinct CDR3 sequences, 30% to 40% of them appearing once. Sample: blood. V is TRBV12-3 or TRBV12-4 and J is TRBJ2-1; TRBD2 matches 9 bases. The TCR sequence derives from a girl under 10 years old with multiple sclerosis. CDR3 DNA sequence: TGTGCCAGCAACTTAGCGGGGGACTACAATGAGCAGTTCTTC. It encodes CASNLAGDYNEQFF.